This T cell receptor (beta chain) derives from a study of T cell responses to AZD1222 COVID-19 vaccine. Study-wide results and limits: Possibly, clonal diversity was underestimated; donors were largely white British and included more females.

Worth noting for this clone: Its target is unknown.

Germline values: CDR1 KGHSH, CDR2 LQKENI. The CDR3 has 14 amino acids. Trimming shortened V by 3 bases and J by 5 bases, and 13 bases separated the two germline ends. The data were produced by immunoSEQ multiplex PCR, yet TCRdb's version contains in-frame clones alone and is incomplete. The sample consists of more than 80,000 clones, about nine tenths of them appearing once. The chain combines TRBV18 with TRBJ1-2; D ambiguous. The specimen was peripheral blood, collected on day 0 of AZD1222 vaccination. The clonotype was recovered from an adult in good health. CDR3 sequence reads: CASSPPSGDYGYTF. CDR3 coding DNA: TGTGCCAGCTCACCCCCCTCTGGGGATTATGGCTACACCTTC.